A single sample gave rise to the 30 T cell receptor beta chains below, sequenced in a study of cytomegalovirus exposure and HLA in healthy donors. PCR amplification relied on 60 Vbeta primers (plus 13 Jbeta primers). Produced via immunoSEQ multiplex PCR; TCRdb's table is partial and in-frame only. The profile shows approximately 140,000 clones, about 82% of them singletons. Sequences were obtained from PBMCs. The receptors derive from a boy younger than 18 in good health and CMV-seronegative.

The gene calls are TRBV6-1 and TRBJ1-2, with D possibly being TRBD1 (6 bases). The CDR3 sequence is 13 residues long. The V end lost 6 bases, the J end lost 5 bases, and 13 bases lay between the germline ends. Per the germline V gene, CDR1 is MNHNS and CDR2 is SASEGT. CDR3 DNA: TGTGCCAGCAGGGATACAGGGCCATATGGCTACACCTTC. It translates to CASRDTGPYGYTF.

The chain combines TRBV2 with TRBJ2-7; the D gene is possibly TRBD2 (7 bases). CDR1 is SNHLY, CDR2 FYNNEI, per germline. V was cut by 3 bases and J by 6 bases, with 15 bases left in between. This CDR3 region has 14 residues. The CDR3 protein is CASSERGGVGEQYF. As DNA, the CDR3 is TGTGCCAGCAGTGAGAGGGGGGGGGTAGGCGAGCAGTACTTC.

This chain uses TRBV15 with TRBJ2-1, with D possibly matching TRBD1 (6 bases). The CDR3 extends over 14 amino acids. V was pared by 2 bases and J by 10 bases, with 15 bases between. Germline values: CDR1 LNHNV, CDR2 YYDKDF (reference sequence). This CDR3 reads CATSRLRGLVEQFF. The DNA of the CDR3 is TGTGCCACCAGCAGACTCAGGGGCCTCGTGGAGCAGTTCTTC. Looking up the rest from reference TRBV15 and TRBJ2-1 gives the full variable domain: DAMVIQNPRYQVTQFGKPVTLSCSQTLNHNVMYWYQQKSSQAPKLLFHYYDKDFNNEADTPDNFQSRRPNTSFCFLDIRSPGLGDTAMYLCATSRLRGLVEQFFGPGTRLTVL.

In DNA form, the CDR3 reads TGTGCCAGCAGCCGAGACAGGTCCTATGGCTACACCTTC. Amino acid sequence: CASSRDRSYGYTF. J is TRBJ1-2 and V is TRBV6-5; tentative D call: TRBD1 (6 bases). The CDR3 consists of 13 residues. V was cut by 6 bases and J by 4 bases, with 12 bases left in between. Germline V gene sequence: CDR1 MNHEY, CDR2 SVGAGI.

The chain uses TRBV6-5 and TRBJ2-3, with D possibly matching TRBD2 (6 bases). The CDR3 has 15 amino acids. V lost 4 bases, J lost 6 bases, and 17 bases lay in between. Germline V gene sequence: CDR1 MNHEY, CDR2 SVGAGI. The CDR3 loop reads CASSLNRDSWDTQYF. The CDR3 region has the DNA TGTGCCAGCAGTTTAAATCGGGACTCCTGGGATACGCAGTATTTT.

The chain couples TRBV30 to TRBJ2-5, with 10 nucleotides matching TRBD1. The CDR3 loop spans 14 amino acids. V lost 4 bases, J lost 5 bases, and 7 bases stayed unmatched. Germline V lookup: CDR1 GTSNPN, CDR2 SVGIG (reference sequence). In nucleotides, the CDR3 is TGTGCCTGGACGGGGGGACAGGGGTTTGAGACCCAGTACTTC. Translation gives CAWTGGQGFETQYF.

About this clone: Within the sample, other DNA sequences also encode this same CDR3. The V call is TRBV6-1, the J call TRBJ2-7, with D perhaps TRBD1 (6 bases). The CDR3 is 14 amino acids. Germline assignment: CDR1 MNHNS and CDR2 SASEGT. Deletions cut 6 bases from V and 0 bases from J, with 12 bases between. The CDR3 coding sequence is TGTGCCAGCAGCAGAGGACAGAGCTCCTACGAGCAGTACTTC. As protein: CASSRGQSSYEQYF.

The chain recombines TRBV7-9 with TRBJ2-7, with D unclear. V was shortened by 5 bases and J by 0 bases, with 11 bases between the two germline ends. The CDR3 runs 14 residues. Looked up from germline, CDR1 is SEHNR and CDR2 is FQNEAQ (reference sequence). The CDR3 spells CASSLLGNSYEQYF. The CDR3 DNA follows: TGTGCCAGCAGCCTCCTGGGCAACTCCTACGAGCAGTACTTC.

The chain links TRBV9 to TRBJ2-1; 7 bases match TRBD2. Germline V gene lookup returns CDR1 SGDLS and CDR2 YYNGEE. V gave up 1 base and J gave up 12 bases; unmatched junction bases: 13. CDR3 size: 15 residues. CDR3 amino acids: CASSVSAGPPGAQFF. The CDR3 DNA follows: TGTGCCAGCAGCGTATCAGCGGGACCCCCTGGGGCGCAGTTCTTC.

This clone came up a few times. This chain links TRBV5-4 with TRBJ2-7, with 8 nucleotides matching TRBD1. This CDR3 region has 14 residues. Losses at the gene ends were 0 bases for V and 2 bases for J; bases not matched to a gene: 1. Germline loops: CDR1 SGHNT, CDR2 YYREEE (reference sequence). CDR3 loop: CASSLEQGAYEQYF. The DNA for the CDR3 is TGTGCCAGCAGCTTGGAACAGGGGGCCTACGAGCAGTACTTC.

The chain has TRBV7-2 and TRBJ2-3; the D gene is possibly TRBD2 (5 bases). There are 14 residues in the CDR3. Germline CDR1 reads SGHTA; CDR2 reads FQGNSA. The germline V and J ends were trimmed by 3 bases and 2 bases, with 9 bases remaining between them. CDR3 in DNA: TGTGCCAGCAGCTTGCGGGTCCCCACAGATACGCAGTATTTT. It codes for CASSLRVPTDTQYF.

The V call is TRBV30, the J call TRBJ1-3, with D hard to call. The germline V gene has CDR1 GTSNPN and CDR2 SVGIG (reference sequence). V lost 5 bases and J 0 bases, leaving 8 bases between the germline ends. This CDR3 has 13 residues. In nucleotides, the CDR3 is TGTGCCTGGGGAGGAGCCTCTGGAAACACCATATATTTT. Amino acid sequence: CAWGGASGNTIYF. The whole variable domain, filled in from reference TRBV30 and TRBJ1-3, reads SQTIHQWPATLVQPVGSPLSLECTVEGTSNPNLYWYRQAAGRGLQLLFYSVGIGQISSEVPQNLSASRPQDRQFILSSKKLLLSDSGFYLCAWGGASGNTIYFGEGSWLTVV.

The V call is TRBV19, the J call TRBJ1-1; TRBD1 is a possible D gene (6 bases). Trimming shortened V by 0 bases and J by 6 bases, and 8 bases separated the two germline ends. Germline assignment: CDR1 LNHDA and CDR2 SQIVND (reference sequence). The CDR3 is 13 residues long. The CDR3 region has the DNA TGTGCCAGTAGTATAGACAGGGGCCCTGAAGCTTTCTTT. It is translated as CASSIDRGPEAFF.

The chain carries TRBV30 and TRBJ2-7; 8 bases align to TRBD1. Germline V lookup: CDR1 GTSNPN, CDR2 SVGIG (reference sequence). Losses at the gene ends were 2 bases for V and 12 bases for J; bases not matched to a gene: 6. The CDR3 extends over 11 amino acids. The CDR3 region has the DNA TGTGCCTGGAGTCCCGCCGGGACAGGGTACTTC. It is translated as CAWSPAGTGYF.

The V call is TRBV5-1, the J call TRBJ2-2; 8 nucleotides align to TRBD1. CDR1 is SGHRS, CDR2 YFSETQ, per germline. The junction had 8 bases not matched to a gene; V was cut back by 1 base and J by 6 bases. This CDR3 contains 16 residues. The CDR3 is CASSLNPTGVAGELFF. The DNA for the CDR3 is TGCGCCAGCAGCTTGAACCCGACAGGGGTGGCCGGGGAGCTGTTTTTT.

This chain joins TRBV5-5 and TRBJ2-7; D remains ambiguous. CDR1 is SGHKS and CDR2 is YYEKEE in the germline V gene (reference sequence). V lost 6 bases to trimming and J lost 0 bases, with 13 bases between them. CDR3 length: 14 amino acids. The CDR3 sequence is CASTPPGSSYEQYF. In nucleotides, the CDR3 is TGTGCCAGCACCCCGCCAGGCAGCTCCTACGAGCAGTACTTC. The variable domain in full, with the rest retrieved from reference TRBV5-5 and TRBJ2-7, is DAGVTQSPTHLIKTRGQQVTLRCSPISGHKSVSWYQQVLGQGPQFIFQYYEKEERGRGNFPDRFSARQFPNYSSELNVNALLLGDSALYLCASTPPGSSYEQYFGPGTRLTVT.

The chain employs TRBV27 and TRBJ1-3; 7 nucleotides agree with TRBD1. Germline CDR1 reads MNHEY; CDR2 reads SMNVEV (reference sequence). The CDR3 covers 14 residues. J was trimmed by 2 bases and V by 5 bases; bases with no gene match: 3. CDR3 residues: CASSKTGTGNTIYF. In DNA, the CDR3 is TGTGCCAGCAGTAAGACAGGGACTGGAAACACCATATATTTT.

This clone was detected only once. The chain joins TRBV9 to TRBJ2-2; D is ambiguous. The CDR3 has 12 amino acids. Looked up from germline, CDR1 is SGDLS and CDR2 is YYNGEE. The V gene lost 3 bases and the J gene lost 7 bases, with 7 bases spanning the gap. The CDR3, as DNA: TGTGCCAGCAGCGCCTTCCGCGGGGAGCTGTTTTTT. It yields the protein CASSAFRGELFF.

This clone was observed a single time. This chain links TRBV6-1 with TRBJ2-7, with D possibly being TRBD2 (6 bases). This CDR3 has 13 amino acids. Germline assignment: CDR1 MNHNS and CDR2 SASEGT. The V and J ends lost 6 bases and 2 bases respectively, with 11 bases between them. The CDR3 loop is CASSAAGTYEQYF. In DNA, the CDR3 is TGTGCCAGCAGCGCGGCGGGGACCTACGAGCAGTACTTC.

The genes are TRBV19 and TRBJ1-1; unclear D gene. The V end was cut by 9 bases, the J end by 3 bases, with 14 bases between. CDR1 and CDR2 from the germline V gene are LNHDA and SQIVND (reference sequence). CDR3 length equals 13 residues. Here the CDR3 DNA reads TGTGCCAGCAAACGACGGGGTCACACTGAAGCTTTCTTT. This sequence encodes CASKRRGHTEAFF.

The chain carries TRBV25-1 and TRBJ2-2, with D possibly TRBD2 on 6 matching bases. Germline V CDR1 and CDR2: MGHDK, SYGVNS. This CDR3 contains 15 residues. Trimming took off 1 base at V and 5 bases at J, with 11 bases between the two ends. The CDR3 loop reads CASSEWRVRTGELFF. In DNA, the CDR3 is TGTGCCAGCAGTGAATGGAGGGTCCGGACCGGGGAGCTGTTTTTT. Combining the CDR3 with reference TRBV25-1 and TRBJ2-2 gives the whole variable domain EADIYQTPRYLVIGTGKKITLECSQTMGHDKMYWYQQDPGMELHLIHYSYGVNSTEKGDLSSESTVSRIRTEHFPLTLESARPSHTSQYLCASSEWRVRTGELFFGEGSRLTVL.

The rearrangement uses TRBV6-1 and TRBJ2-1, with D maybe TRBD2 (6 bases). The CDR3 length is 14 residues. Between the trimmed V and J ends, which lost 7 bases and 6 bases, there was a span of 16 bases. Germline loops: CDR1 MNHNS, CDR2 SASEGT. CDR3 nucleotide sequence: TGTGCCAGCATACCGGGAGATCTATTCAATGAGCAGTTCTTC. Residues: CASIPGDLFNEQFF.

The chain carries TRBV5-1 and TRBJ2-3; 7 bases agree with TRBD2. Germline V CDR1 and CDR2: SGHRS, YFSETQ. V trimming: 4 bases; J trimming: 2 bases; junction bases outside the gene matches: 7. This CDR3 is built from 15 residues. The CDR3 coding sequence is TGCGCCAGCAGCCGTGACGGGACTAACACAGATACGCAGTATTTT. This encodes CASSRDGTNTDTQYF.

This clone occurred once. The rearrangement links TRBV9 to TRBJ1-1, with unresolved D. The CDR3 has 15 amino acids. Germline V gives CDR1 SGDLS, CDR2 YYNGEE. With 4 bases removed from V and 4 bases from J, the gap between germline ends came to 17 bases. The chain's CDR3 is CASSPIEGESTEAFF. The CDR3 coding sequence is TGTGCCAGCAGCCCTATAGAGGGAGAGTCCACTGAAGCTTTCTTT. Together with reference TRBV9 and TRBJ1-1, the CDR3 gives the full variable domain: DSGVTQTPKHLITATGQRVTLRCSPRSGDLSVYWYQQSLDQGLQFLIQYYNGEERAKGNILERFSAQQFPDLHSELNLSSLELGDSALYFCASSPIEGESTEAFFGQGTRLTVV.

The rearrangement links TRBV4-1 to TRBJ2-2; 14 nucleotides agree with TRBD2. This CDR3 is built from 18 residues. Germline CDR1 and CDR2: MGHRA and YSYEKL. With V trimmed by 5 bases and J by 5 bases, 10 bases remained unmatched. The CDR3 sequence: CASSALGTSGGGTGELFF. As DNA, the CDR3 is TGCGCCAGCAGCGCCCTCGGGACTAGCGGGGGTGGGACCGGGGAGCTGTTTTTT.

CDR3 sequence reads: CASSLVTEAFF. The CDR3 nucleotides are TGTGCCAGCAGCTTAGTAACTGAAGCTTTCTTT. V and J are TRBV7-9 and TRBJ1-1, with no clear D. V lost 1 base to trimming and J lost 5 bases, with 2 bases between them. Germline V lookup: CDR1 SEHNR, CDR2 FQNEAQ (reference sequence). There are 11 residues in the CDR3.

This chain links TRBV7-9 with TRBJ1-5, with TRBD1 identical over 9 bases. The V gene end was trimmed by 1 base and the J gene end by 6 bases; junction bases not matched to a gene: 7. The CDR3 covers 16 residues. Looked up from germline, CDR1 is SEHNR and CDR2 is FQNEAQ (reference sequence). The CDR3 DNA reads TGTGCCAGCAGCTTAGAAACACAGGGGGCGACTCAGCCCCAGCATTTT. Amino acid sequence: CASSLETQGATQPQHF.

J is TRBJ2-4 and V is TRBV13, with D tentatively TRBD1 (6 bases). CDR3 size: 15 residues. Germline V CDR1 and CDR2: PRHDT, FYEKMQ (reference sequence). The V end was cut by 5 bases, the J end by 0 bases, with 11 bases between. The CDR3 DNA is TGTGCCAGCAGCGACAGGTCCCTAGCCAAAAACATTCAGTACTTC. Amino acids: CASSDRSLAKNIQYF. Filled out from reference TRBV13 and TRBJ2-4, the complete variable domain reads AAGVIQSPRHLIKEKRETATLKCYPIPRHDTVYWYQQGPGQDPQFLISFYEKMQSDKGSIPDRFSAQQFSDYHSELNMSSLELGDSALYFCASSDRSLAKNIQYFGAGTRLSVL.

The J gene is TRBJ2-7, the V gene TRBV7-2, with TRBD2 identical over 8 bases. Looked up from germline, CDR1 is SGHTA and CDR2 is FQGNSA. V was clipped by 2 bases and J by 3 bases; unmatched bases: 3. The CDR3 sequence is 14 residues long. CDR3 amino acids: CASSLMAGGYEQYF. In DNA form, the CDR3 reads TGTGCCAGCAGCTTAATGGCGGGGGGCTACGAGCAGTACTTC. The variable domain in full, completed from reference TRBV7-2 and TRBJ2-7, reads GAGVSQSPSNKVTEKGKDVELRCDPISGHTALYWYRQSLGQGLEFLIYFQGNSAPDKSGLPSDRFSAERTGGSVSTLTIQRTQQEDSAVYLCASSLMAGGYEQYFGPGTRLTVT.

This clone was seen more than once but under ten times. The rearrangement links TRBV25-1 to TRBJ1-1; TRBD1 matches 9 bases. The trim removed 4 bases at V and 1 base at J, leaving 4 bases unmatched. Germline V lookup: CDR1 MGHDK, CDR2 SYGVNS. This CDR3 comprises 15 residues. CDR3 DNA sequence: TGTGCCAGCAGTGTTAAGGACAGGGGGAACACTGAAGCTTTCTTT. Its translation: CASSVKDRGNTEAFF.